This T cell receptor beta chain is drawn from a study of Ad26.COV2.S vaccination and SARS-CoV-2 variants. Study background: Administration of Ad26.COV2.S was intramuscular, either once or twice 56 days apart. Regarding the study as a whole: Overall T cell responses may have been underestimated by the analyses of TCR breadth and depth.

Germline-derived CDR1 and CDR2 are SGHDT and YYEEEE. The CDR3 length is 12 residues. Deletions cut 3 bases from V and 8 bases from J, with 9 bases between. Remarks on this clone: What it binds is not known.

The treatment denotes: 15 to 20 received Ad26.COV2.S at low or high dose, single or two shots; about five received placebo; per-sample allocation not given. Each sample was drawn 63 days after the first injection (of vaccine or placebo). Sequencing was performed with immunoSEQ multiplex PCR; in TCRdb, only in-frame clones are kept and a portion is missing. Of hundreds of thousands of clones in the sample, around 90% are singletons; the top ten hold 3.4%. V and J are TRBV5-6 and TRBJ2-1, with D maybe TRBD2 (6 bases). This receptor was identified in a person aged 18-60 years who received the Ad26.COV2.S COVID-19 vaccine or a placebo. Sequenced here: peripheral blood, sampled in a trial of Ad26.COV2.S vaccine versus placebo. CDR3 nucleotides: TGTGCCAGCAGCTCGGGGGTTGATGAGCAGTTCTTC. It encodes CASSSGVDEQFF.